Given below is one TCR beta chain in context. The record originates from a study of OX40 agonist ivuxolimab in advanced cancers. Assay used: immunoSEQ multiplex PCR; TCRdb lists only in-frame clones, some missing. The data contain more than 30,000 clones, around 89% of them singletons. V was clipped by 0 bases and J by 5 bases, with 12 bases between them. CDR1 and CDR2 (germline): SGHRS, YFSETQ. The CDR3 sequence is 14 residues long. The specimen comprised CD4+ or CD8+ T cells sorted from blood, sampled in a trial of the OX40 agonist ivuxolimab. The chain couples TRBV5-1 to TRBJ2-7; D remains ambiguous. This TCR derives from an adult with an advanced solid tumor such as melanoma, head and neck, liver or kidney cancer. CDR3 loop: CASSLVSPVNEQYF. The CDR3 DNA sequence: TGCGCCAGCAGCTTGGTTTCCCCAGTGAACGAGCAGTACTTC.